These T cell receptor beta chains were read from a single sample in a study of TIL therapy for anti-PD-1-resistant metastatic lung cancer. Here immunoSEQ multiplex PCR was the method, and the copy in TCRdb shows in-frame clones only, minus some. Of about 21,000 clones detected, around 76% appear once; the ten largest clones hold under 7.5%. The sequencing used blood, collected at baseline. These receptors were taken from a person aged 25-79 years with non-small cell lung cancer. Each CDR3 is given with its conserved first and last residue. Each record gives: V gene, clone size, J gene, D gene, CDR3 protein, CDR3 DNA. D genes are given only for firm matches. Size is omitted from some rows. Given values are once, few, many or a class for expanded clones.

TRBV29-1	-	TRBJ1-1	-	CSVAVGLATEAFF	TGCAGCGTTGCGGTAGGGCTGGCCACTGAAGCTTTCTTT
TRBV9	-	TRBJ2-1	-	CASSVTGSGEQFF	TGTGCCAGCAGCGTAACAGGGAGTGGTGAGCAGTTCTTC
TRBV27	-	TRBJ2-3	-	CASTKTASIWDTQYF	TGTGCCAGCACCAAGACGGCTAGCATTTGGGATACGCAGTATTTT
TRBV6-5	-	TRBJ2-1	-	CASRSPTSSYNEQFF	TGTGCCAGCAGGTCCCCTACATCTTCCTACAATGAGCAGTTCTTC
TRBV7-5	-	TRBJ2-7	-	CASSLGPDIPGEQYF	TGTGCCAGCAGCTTAGGGCCCGACATACCCGGCGAGCAGTACTTC
TRBV19	-	TRBJ2-5	TRBD1	CASSISTGAPSGTQYF	TGTGCCAGTTCAATCTCCACAGGGGCCCCGTCGGGGACCCAGTACTTC
TRBV6-5	-	TRBJ1-5	-	CASSSARSWGNQPQHF	TGTGCCAGCAGTTCAGCACGGAGTTGGGGCAATCAGCCCCAGCATTTT
TRBV11-3	-	TRBJ2-1	TRBD2	CASSASGSFNEQFF	TGTGCCAGCAGCGCTAGCGGGAGTTTCAATGAGCAGTTCTTC
TRBV7-8	-	TRBJ2-7	TRBD1	CASSPGQGASYEQYF	TGTGCCAGCAGCCCGGGGCAGGGGGCCTCCTACGAGCAGTACTTC
TRBV6-5	-	TRBJ2-7	TRBD1	CASSPGTAGYEQYF	TGTGCCAGCAGTCCCGGGACAGCCGGCTACGAGCAGTACTTC
TRBV18	-	TRBJ1-1	-	CASSPSVGATEAFF	TGTGCCAGCTCACCCTCGGTGGGGGCCACTGAAGCTTTCTTT
TRBV14	-	TRBJ2-4	-	CASSQVTGLNIQYF	TGTGCCAGCAGCCAAGTAACAGGGCTAAACATTCAGTACTTC
TRBV18	-	TRBJ2-7	TRBD2	CASSPRRGGSYEQYF	TGTGCCAGCTCCCCCCGGCGGGGGGGATCCTACGAGCAGTACTTC
TRBV4-1	-	TRBJ1-1	TRBD1	CASSRITQGGAEAFF	TGCGCCAGCAGCCGCATTACACAGGGGGGAGCTGAAGCTTTCTTT
TRBV11-2	-	TRBJ2-7	-	CASSYQAQVYEQYF	TGTGCCAGCAGCTATCAAGCTCAGGTCTACGAGCAGTACTTC
TRBV28	-	TRBJ2-5	-	CASSFVGPSRRETQYF	TGTGCCAGCAGTTTTGTCGGGCCCTCGAGGAGAGAGACCCAGTACTTC
TRBV19	few	TRBJ2-4	-	CASSIYYEGWDIQYF	TGTGCCAGTAGTATTTATTACGAGGGTTGGGACATTCAGTACTTC
TRBV4-3	-	TRBJ2-1	TRBD2	CASSRGLAHNEQFF	TGCGCCAGCAGCCGCGGACTAGCCCACAATGAGCAGTTCTTC
TRBV5-1	-	TRBJ1-4	TRBD1	CASSRTGGNEKLFF	TGCGCCAGCAGCAGGACAGGGGGTAATGAAAAACTGTTTTTT
TRBV6-1	-	TRBJ1-2	-	CASSETGTAYGYTF	TGTGCCAGCAGTGAGACCGGGACGGCCTATGGCTACACCTTC
TRBV9	-	TRBJ2-2	-	CASSEMMANTGELFF	TGTGCCAGCAGTGAAATGATGGCCAACACCGGGGAGCTGTTTTTT
TRBV10-3	once	TRBJ2-7	-	CAISTNRVAYEQYF	TGTGCCATCAGTACAAACAGGGTGGCCTACGAGCAGTACTTC
TRBV4-1	-	TRBJ2-5	-	CASSQLGSVETQYF	TGCGCCAGCAGCCAGCTAGGGAGCGTAGAGACCCAGTACTTC
TRBV30	-	TRBJ2-2	TRBD1	CAWSVRRGMFDGELFF	TGTGCCTGGAGTGTACGCAGGGGGATGTTTGACGGGGAGCTGTTTTTT
TRBV10-1	few	TRBJ2-2	-	CASSPTTGELFF	TGCGCCAGCAGCCCGACAACCGGGGAGCTGTTTTTT
TRBV27	-	TRBJ2-2	TRBD1	CASSLSPGQGTSLPTGELFF	TGTGCCAGCAGTTTATCGCCGGGACAGGGGACCTCTCTTCCCACCGGGGAGCTGTTTTTT
TRBV6-5	once	TRBJ2-7	TRBD1	CASSDGTGLKQYF	TGTGCCAGCAGCGACGGGACAGGCCTCAAGCAGTACTTC
TRBV11-3	-	TRBJ1-1	-	CASSIQGNTEAFF	TGTGCCAGCAGTATACAGGGGAACACTGAAGCTTTCTTT
TRBV28	few	TRBJ2-2	-	CASSPSSTNTGELFF	TGTGCCAGCAGTCCTAGCTCGACGAACACCGGGGAGCTGTTTTTT
TRBV6-1	-	TRBJ1-6	-	CASSERVIYNSPLHF	TGTGCCAGCAGTGAAAGGGTGATCTATAATTCACCCCTCCACTTT
TRBV28	-	TRBJ2-5	TRBD2	CASVPSGTQETQYF	TGTGCCAGCGTCCCTAGCGGGACCCAAGAGACCCAGTACTTC
TRBV5-6	-	TRBJ2-1	-	CASSLVQNEQFF	TGTGCCAGCAGCTTGGTCCAAAATGAGCAGTTCTTC
TRBV19	few	TRBJ1-1	-	CASAGTRTEAFF	TGTGCCAGTGCAGGGACACGCACTGAAGCTTTCTTT
TRBV14	-	TRBJ1-2	TRBD1	CASSRDRGYGYTF	TGTGCCAGCAGCCGGGACAGGGGCTATGGCTACACCTTC
TRBV5-6	-	TRBJ1-3	-	CASSLALGRSGNTIYF	TGTGCCAGCAGCTTGGCTCTGGGACGCTCTGGAAACACCATATATTTT
TRBV10-1	-	TRBJ2-2	-	CASRPHNTGELFF	TGCGCCAGCCGCCCACATAACACCGGGGAGCTGTTTTTT
TRBV2	few	TRBJ1-6	-	CASSAKSSWDSPLHF	TGTGCCAGCAGTGCCAAGAGTTCTTGGGATTCACCCCTCCACTTT
TRBV4-2	once	TRBJ1-3	-	CASSQDRTSAVTSGNTIYF	TGTGCCAGCAGCCAAGATAGAACTTCGGCAGTTACCTCTGGAAACACCATATATTTT